This TCR beta chain was found in a study of cytomegalovirus exposure and HLA in healthy donors (dated by TCRdb to 2016 to 2017). Study-level background: An earlier analysis of roughly 630 of the donors reported about 250 Gb of sequence data and roughly 100 million unique TCR beta sequences from 150 million to 200 million T cells. Roughly five DR-DQ haplotypes were handled as single units for association and clustering, since linkage in the cohort was strong. Every repertoire in the discovery cohort had been generated on one and the same sequencing platform. Across 398 genotyped donors of the cohort, an average of approximately 220,000 unique TCR beta nucleotide sequences per donor were sequenced, and 15% to 20% of those sequences were non-productive. Typing coverage varied by locus: roughly 629-640 donors for A, B, C, DRB1 and DQB1; roughly 500 for DQA1; over 600 for DPA1; 450 to 480 for DPB1. Both class I and class II loci were covered by HLA typing, at four-digit resolution. The later analysis used no new phenotypic data to find candidate immune exposures, relying instead on TCR beta sequences and their occurrence across donors. A later analysis re-analyzed previously published TCR beta repertoires from 666 donors and added high-resolution HLA genotyping to study TCR occurrence patterns. High-throughput TCR immunosequencing, statistical association of individual TCRs with disease status, and machine learning were combined to predict cytomegalovirus infection status. The study used immunosequencing to profile the T cell repertoires of under 700 subjects and linked those repertoires to cytomegalovirus serostatus. In an earlier analysis of 587 of the donors, high-throughput TCR beta sequencing was used to judge whether each TCR beta V gene segment behaved as functional or pseudogenic. Roughly 320 gigabases of sequencing data and around 80 million unique TCR sequences made up an early release that covered around 640 HLA-typed donors. In addition to the first cohort of around 670 subjects, a separate validation cohort of 130 or so different subjects was used. The aim of the study was to test whether cataloging public T cell receptors could identify signatures of past pathogen exposure. A later genetic analysis took genome-wide SNP genotypes for 398 of the 666 donors and used that subset as a discovery cohort. Among the 398 genotyped donors, approximately 76% belonged to the genetic ancestry cluster associated with self-reported Caucasian donors. Donor age, sex, ethnicity and CMV serostatus were compiled together with the repertoire data.

As for this clone: Its specific antigen is unknown. The record has no base qualities; no much larger clone is one base away.

In total, roughly 710 healthy bone marrow donors made up the cohort. At the time of sampling, every cohort member was nominally healthy, though immune exposures that went unrecorded were likely present. The donor was CMV seropositive and was included in the group of approximately 310 seropositive cohort members. Every donor gave a peripheral blood sample, and the peripheral blood mononuclear cells from that sample were used for TCR beta sequencing. The Qiagen DNeasy Blood Extraction Kit was used to extract genomic DNA from the blood cell samples. Points the paper makes about the study in general: For the cohort, immune exposure information was limited to CMV serostatus. When HLA alleles, especially DR and DQ, strongly co-occurred, attributing TCR associations to individual alleles was difficult. In a later genetic analysis, a missense DCLRE1C variant was associated with V-gene and J-gene trimming of TCR beta chains, and the association was replicated in an independent cohort. The authors suggested that the approach could potentially be generalized to other disease states and immunological phenotypes. A few of the identified cytomegalovirus-associated TCR beta chains were confirmed in vitro to be specific for cytomegalovirus antigens. Linkage disequilibrium might explain the correlated functional status among segregating V segments, but an unknown experimental factor could not be ruled out. In a later analysis, most CMV-associated TCR beta chains were found to appear HLA-restricted, with HLA associations seemingly driven largely by CMV exposure. In a later analysis, 15,000 to 20,000 TCR beta sequences were associated with specific HLA alleles at a false discovery rate of 0.05. Most TCR sequences were seen in very few donors, while some public TCRs were found in many individuals. Only TCR beta chains were sequenced in this cohort, and the absence of alpha or paired-chain data limited detectable features. Compared with equally common non-associated chains, HLA-associated TCR beta chains in a later analysis were more clonally expanded and had lower generation probabilities. A cluster of highly shared sequence variants was judged likely to be a technical artifact of the sequencing pipeline. In the study, some 160 TCR beta chains were listed as associated with cytomegalovirus. Cytomegalovirus status was reported to be diagnosed by the classifier with high specificity and sensitivity in both the original and validation cohorts. A further reported finding was that TCR beta sequences accurately predicted the HLA-A and HLA-B alleles for most subjects in the first cohort. Presence/absence analyses assumed roughly uniform sequencing depth across donors, an assumption that may not hold. Because counts were too low, roughly 16 rarely observed V segments, including chromosome 9 orphons, were left out of the earlier analysis of approximately 580 of the donors. In a later analysis, several top co-occurrence clusters were reported to appear linked to parvovirus B19, influenza, CMV and Epstein-Barr virus. In an earlier analysis of about 540 of the donors, most TCR beta V segments were observed in productive rearrangements about 87% or about 30% of the time, broadly matching IMGT annotations. HLA typing was unavailable for some donors at each locus, so association tests used only the typed subset. Because the 87-base-pair reads could not distinguish some IMGT-functional V segments, including TRBV6-2 and TRBV6-3, those segments were excluded. In a later genetic analysis, fewer N-insertions in productive TCRs were reported among donors in an Asian-associated ancestry cluster than the approximately 710-donor mean. A later analysis found that TCR association rates varied across HLA loci, with DRB1 alleles showing the most associated TCRs and HLA-C alleles the fewest.

Library construction relied on the immunoSEQ multiplex PCR assay. The multiplex PCR relied on a mix of 60 forward primers for TCR Vbeta segments and 13 reverse primers for TCR Jbeta segments. Amplification of the CDR3 region of rearranged TCR beta genes was performed with a multiplex PCR assay on genomic DNA. On the Illumina HiSeq System, the amplified TCR beta libraries were sequenced as 87-base-pair reads. Per the original workflow: A later analysis counted approximately 76 million unique TCR beta chains across the 550 to 700 repertoires, and around 12 million of these chains were shared by at least two donors. A nearest-neighbor algorithm error-corrected the raw reads and collapsed the reads into unique sequences, merging closely related sequences to remove PCR and sequencing errors. To assign V, D and J gene segments, CDR3 sequences were aligned to IMGT reference sequences. For a sequence to be retained, at least a six-nucleotide match to both a V gene segment and a J gene segment was required. A rearrangement counted as productive if the CDR3 had no stop codons and remained in frame with V and J, and every other rearrangement counted as non-productive. Following IMGT convention, CDR3 was defined as the stretch from the second conserved V-encoded cysteine to the conserved J-encoded phenylalanine. The earlier analysis of about 610 of the donors excluded any sequence lacking an unambiguous match to a single V gene segment. In an earlier analysis of a few hundred of the donors, a V segment was called functional when productive rearrangements were above 56.7%, and segregating when the standard deviation between donors exceeded 5%. A statistical classification framework was built to diagnose cytomegalovirus status from the catalog of TCR beta chain sequences. In a later analysis, V and J genes were assigned by comparing TCR nucleotide sequences against IMGT/GENE-DB human TR gene sequences. The TCRdist pipeline was used in a later analysis to assign CDR3 sequences and most-parsimonious VDJ recombination scenarios. A later analysis defined each TCR beta chain by its CDR3 amino acid sequence plus V-gene family, and excluded reads lacking a unique V-gene family. A later analysis removed nearly 600 highly shared, low-generation-probability nucleotide sequences to deal with suspected cross-contamination and a sequencing artifact. A later analysis calculated a clonal expansion index for each public chain from normalized within-repertoire ranks of inferred template counts. Generation probabilities in a later analysis came from a VDJ recombination model fitted to out-of-frame rearrangements, and those results were checked against IGoR. In a later analysis, hypergeometric tests were used to score TCR-TCR, TCR-HLA and TCR-CMV co-occurrence, with a repertoire-size bias correction applied to TCR pairs. In a later analysis, false discovery rates were estimated by permuting HLA or CMV assignments 20 times. In a later analysis, co-occurring TCRs were grouped using DBSCAN, and TCRdist sequence similarity was added for clustering within HLA-allele-positive subsets. For co-occurrence clustering, repertoires with fewer than 30,000 or more than 120,000 public chains were excluded, along with roughly 5 repertoires with anomalous nucleotide sharing. The table comes from immuneACCESS by way of TCRdb, which keeps in-frame sequences with V and J called. Part of the clones is missing from these tables; in studies checked, under half for an unresolved V gene and the rest for unknown reasons. V and J calls and clone size follow that table, whereas D and trimming were derived from the DNA. The sample table records around 250,000 clones; approximately 81% of these occur just once. 8% of the sample rests with the top ten.

V trim: 3 bases; J trim: 7 bases; unmatched bases: 6. Its CDR3 holds 15 amino acids, cysteine through phenylalanine. Here the CDR3 DNA is all that survives: 45 bases in frame from base 1. CDR1 and CDR2, per the germline V gene, are MDHEN and SYDVKM. The chain was built from TRBV28 and TRBJ2-1, and TRBD1 matches 10 of the central bases. The receptor's source is a woman between 55 and 75 years old in good health and CMV-seropositive. Sequenced input: PBMCs. The bases are TGTGCCAGCAGTTTCACAGACAGGGGGCGAAATGAGCAGTTCTTC. Translated, this gives CASSFTDRGRNEQFF.